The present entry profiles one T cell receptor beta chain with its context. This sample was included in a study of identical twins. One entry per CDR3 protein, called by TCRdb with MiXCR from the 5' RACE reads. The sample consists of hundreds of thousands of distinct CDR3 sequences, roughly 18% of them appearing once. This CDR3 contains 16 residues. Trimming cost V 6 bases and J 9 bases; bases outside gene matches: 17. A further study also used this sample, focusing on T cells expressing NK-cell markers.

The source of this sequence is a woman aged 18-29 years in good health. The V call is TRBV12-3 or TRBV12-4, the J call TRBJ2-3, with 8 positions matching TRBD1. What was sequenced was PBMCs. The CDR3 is CASSSDRATGPGTQYF. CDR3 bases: TGTGCCAGCAGCTCGGACAGGGCAACGGGGCCCGGGACGCAGTATTTT.